The clone carrying this T cell receptor (beta chain) came up a few times. Its specificity is unknown. This entry belongs to a study of T cells after yellow fever vaccination. Across the whole study: Fractions with few cells were prepared using SMART-Seq v4 Ultra Low Input.

Via MiXCR, TCRdb re-called the 5' RACE reads, giving one row per CDR3 protein. The table shows 300,000 to 450,000 distinct CDR3 sequences, with over 5% occurring only once. Unmatched junction bases numbered 5, after V lost 0 bases and J lost 5 bases. In germline, CDR1 is LGHNA, CDR2 YSLEER. This CDR3 spans 15 amino acids. Study results and caveats: Relatively few clonotypes were ones that appeared in both CD4 and CD8 compartments. Reappearing after the booster were most of the clones from primary vaccination (about 95% CD4, approximately 85% CD8). High-abundance clonotypes from the bulk population could contaminate FACS-sorted repertoires.

The source was PBMCs, collected 5 days after the yellow fever booster vaccination. The chain combines TRBV4-3 with TRBJ1-1; 8 bases line up with TRBD1. This TCR came from a man aged 25-40 years who received the YFV17D yellow fever vaccine. In nucleotides, the CDR3 is TGCGCCAGCAGCCAAGATCTCCAGGGGGCAACTGAAGCTTTCTTT. Its translation: CASSQDLQGATEAFF.